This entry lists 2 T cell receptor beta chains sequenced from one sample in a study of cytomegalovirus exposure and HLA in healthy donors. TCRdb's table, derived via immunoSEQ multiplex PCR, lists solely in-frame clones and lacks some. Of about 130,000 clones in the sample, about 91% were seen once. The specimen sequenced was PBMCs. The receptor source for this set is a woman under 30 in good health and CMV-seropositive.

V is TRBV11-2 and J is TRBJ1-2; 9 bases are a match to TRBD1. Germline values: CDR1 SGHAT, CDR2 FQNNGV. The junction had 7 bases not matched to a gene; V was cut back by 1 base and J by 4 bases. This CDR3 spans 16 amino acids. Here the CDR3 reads CASSLAGTGNTYGYTF. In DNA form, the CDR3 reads TGTGCCAGCAGCTTAGCAGGGACAGGGAATACCTATGGCTACACCTTC.

DNA for the CDR3: TGTGCCAGCAGCTTACTGGGGGAGGTCGGGGGTGAACCAGTCAATCAGCCCCAGCATTTT. This translates into CASSLLGEVGGEPVNQPQHF. V gene TRBV11-3 combines with J gene TRBJ1-5, with TRBD1 as a possible D gene (5 bases). V gave up 2 bases and J gave up 3 bases, with 26 bases separating them. This CDR3 region has 20 residues. Germline V lookup: CDR1 SGHNT, CDR2 YENEEA.